The 20 T cell receptor beta chains in this list originate from one sample, sequenced in a study of blood T cell repertoires in COVID-19. The assay was immunoSEQ multiplex PCR, and TCRdb's table has in-frame clones only and misses some. The sample shows around 200,000 clones, roughly 80% of them seen only once. Sequences were obtained from peripheral blood. The receptors stem from a man aged 50 to 59 who had recovered from COVID-19.

The chain joins TRBV2 to TRBJ1-2, with a possible D match to TRBD1 (5 bases). Deletions cut 4 bases from V and 5 bases from J, with 11 bases between. CDR3 length: 13 residues. Germline V gene sequence: CDR1 SNHLY, CDR2 FYNNEI. CDR3 DNA: TGTGCCAGCAGTGTGGCCAGGGCGTATGGCTACACCTTC. Translation: CASSVARAYGYTF.

The gene calls are TRBV7-6 and TRBJ1-2, with 8 bases aligning to TRBD1. The trim removed 3 bases at V and 4 bases at J, leaving 7 bases unmatched. Germline CDR1 SGHVS, CDR2 FNYEAQ. The CDR3 consists of 15 residues. The CDR3 loop is CASSFNAGGIYGYTF. Here the CDR3 DNA reads TGTGCCAGCAGCTTCAACGCAGGGGGCATCTATGGCTACACCTTC.

The V gene is TRBV28, the J gene TRBJ2-3; the match to TRBD2 covers 8 bases. Germline assignment: CDR1 MDHEN and CDR2 SYDVKM. Trimming cost V 7 bases and J 6 bases; bases outside gene matches: 12. The CDR3 is 15 residues long. The CDR3 protein is CASTGGDTGLDTQYF. The CDR3 DNA is TGTGCCAGCACGGGGGGGGACACGGGATTGGATACGCAGTATTTT.

The rearrangement links TRBV30 to TRBJ2-1; D is unclear. From germline, CDR1 is GTSNPN and CDR2 SVGIG (reference sequence). This CDR3 spans 11 amino acids. V lost 0 bases to trimming and J lost 7 bases, with 4 bases between them. The CDR3: CAWSVRNEQFF. Here the CDR3 DNA reads TGTGCCTGGAGTGTGCGGAATGAGCAGTTCTTC.

The chain joins TRBV27 to TRBJ1-5; 7 nucleotides agree with TRBD1. CDR3 length: 13 amino acids. V lost 3 bases to trimming and J lost 5 bases; unmatched junction nucleotides: 1. Germline loops: CDR1 MNHEY, CDR2 SMNVEV (reference sequence). CDR3 sequence reads: CASSFQGDQPQHF. DNA of the CDR3: TGTGCCAGCAGTTTCCAGGGGGATCAGCCCCAGCATTTT.

This clone was seen ten or more times. The chain employs TRBV7-6 and TRBJ2-2; no clear D gene. Germline V CDR1 and CDR2: SGHVS, FNYEAQ. The CDR3 has 16 residues. V dropped 10 bases and J dropped 4 bases, with 22 bases sitting between them. Here the CDR3 DNA reads TGTGCCACCAAGCTTTTCCCGGGTACTTTCACCGGGGAGCTGTTTTTT. This translates into CATKLFPGTFTGELFF.

The chain employs TRBV6-2 or TRBV6-3 and TRBJ2-7, with TRBD2 matching 7 bases. With V trimmed by 2 bases and J by 4 bases, 2 bases remained unmatched. The CDR3 runs to 13 residues. Germline CDR1 MNHEY, CDR2 SVGEGT. The CDR3 loop reads CASSYGGEYEQYF. CDR3 DNA sequence: TGTGCCAGCAGTTACGGGGGGGAATACGAGCAGTACTTC.

The chain combines TRBV28 with TRBJ2-5; 9 bases map to TRBD1. Germline lookup yields CDR1 MDHEN and CDR2 SYDVKM. This CDR3 is built from 15 residues. The ends lost 4 bases at V and 2 bases at J; junction bases unmatched: 5. CDR3 DNA: TGTGCCAGCAGTTCGGCCGGACAGGGGCAAGAGACCCAGTACTTC. Translating it yields CASSSAGQGQETQYF.

The V gene is TRBV6-5, the J gene TRBJ2-5; 7 bases line up with TRBD1. In germline, CDR1 is MNHEY, CDR2 SVGAGI. This CDR3 is built from 14 residues. The V gene end was trimmed by 0 bases and the J gene end by 4 bases; junction bases not matched to a gene: 2. CDR3 sequence (DNA): TGTGCCAGCAGTTACTCCACAGGGGTAGAGACCCAGTACTTC. Its protein is CASSYSTGVETQYF.

This CDR3 reads CATRETGLADTQYF. The CDR3 DNA sequence: TGTGCCACCAGGGAAACAGGGCTGGCAGATACGCAGTATTTT. This chain connects TRBV24-1 to TRBJ2-3; D might be TRBD1 (6 bases). V was cut by 7 bases and J by 4 bases, with 14 bases left in between. CDR1 and CDR2 from the germline V gene are KGHDR and SFDVKD. The length of the CDR3 is 14 residues.

The CDR3 is CASSSTSGTDTQYF. The DNA for the CDR3 is TGTGCCAGCAGTTCGACTAGCGGCACAGATACGCAGTATTTT. The V and J genes are TRBV27 and TRBJ2-3; 8 bases fit TRBD2. With 4 bases clipped from V and 1 base from J, the junction kept 1 base outside the gene matches. CDR1 is MNHEY, CDR2 SMNVEV, per germline (reference sequence). The CDR3 contains 14 residues.

This chain uses TRBV11-2 with TRBJ2-7; tentatively, D is TRBD2 (6 bases). The germline gives CDR1 SGHAT, CDR2 FQNNGV. The V end lost 1 base, the J end lost 5 bases, and 24 bases lay between the germline ends. The CDR3 spans 18 residues. The CDR3 sequence is CASSLAYLWDSQKNEQYF. Written as DNA, the CDR3 is TGTGCCAGCAGCTTAGCCTACCTTTGGGACTCCCAAAAGAACGAGCAGTACTTC.

The chain uses TRBV11-1 and TRBJ1-2; no clear D. This CDR3 has 12 residues. Trimming pared 4 bases from V and 1 base from J, leaving 4 bases between. Germline V gene sequence: CDR1 SGHAT, CDR2 FQDESV (reference sequence). The CDR3 spells CASSSGNYGYTF. The DNA of the CDR3 is TGTGCCAGCAGCTCGGGTAACTATGGCTACACCTTC.

The chain recombines TRBV9 with TRBJ2-7; TRBD1 matches at 9 bases. The CDR3 is 14 residues long. Germline V lookup: CDR1 SGDLS, CDR2 YYNGEE. Unmatched junction bases numbered 8, after V lost 5 bases and J lost 5 bases. In DNA form, the CDR3 reads TGTGCCAGCAGTCTGTCGGGACAGGGCCACGAGCAGTACTTC. Its translation: CASSLSGQGHEQYF.

V usage is TRBV3-1 (or the pseudogene TRBV3-2) and J usage is TRBJ1-1; D is undetermined. V was clipped by 0 bases and J by 6 bases, with 11 bases between them. CDR1 and CDR2 (germline): LGHDT, YNNKEL (reference sequence). The CDR3 sequence is 14 residues long. CDR3 coding DNA: TGTGCCAGCAGCCAAGAATTAAAACACGCTGAAGCTTTCTTT. This encodes CASSQELKHAEAFF.

The chain is built from TRBV7-2 and TRBJ1-5; 7 nucleotides align to TRBD1. This CDR3 is 15 amino acids long. Per germline, CDR1 SGHTA and CDR2 FQGNSA. With V trimmed by 1 base and J by 0 bases, 0 bases remained unmatched. The CDR3: CASSLGQGSNQPQHF. DNA of the CDR3: TGTGCCAGCAGCTTAGGACAGGGTAGCAATCAGCCCCAGCATTTT.

The chain couples TRBV7-2 to TRBJ2-5, with 8 bases fitting TRBD1. This CDR3 region has 15 residues. The junction had 6 bases not matched to a gene; V was cut back by 6 bases and J by 0 bases. CDR1 and CDR2 (germline): SGHTA, FQGNSA. The CDR3 loop is CASRQRTGYQETQYF. The CDR3 DNA follows: TGTGCCAGCAGACAACGGACAGGGTACCAAGAGACCCAGTACTTC.

This chain links TRBV11-3 with TRBJ2-5; TRBD2 aligns across 7 bases. The CDR3 spans 13 residues. Per germline, CDR1 SGHNT and CDR2 YENEEA. The ends lost 7 bases at V and 5 bases at J; junction bases unmatched: 7. The CDR3 is CASKGGSGETQYF. The CDR3, as DNA: TGTGCCAGCAAGGGCGGGAGCGGGGAGACCCAGTACTTC. Drawing the rest from reference TRBV11-3 and TRBJ2-5, the complete variable domain is EAGVVQSPRYKIIEKKQPVAFWCNPISGHNTLYWYLQNLGQGPELLIRYENEEAVDDSQLPKDRFSAERLKGVDSTLKIQPAELGDSAVYLCASKGGSGETQYFGPGTRLLVL.

This clone appeared a few times. The V and J genes are TRBV28 and TRBJ1-1, with D perhaps TRBD1 (5 bases). The germline V gene has CDR1 MDHEN and CDR2 SYDVKM. The CDR3 covers 15 residues. V lost 3 bases and J 1 base, leaving 12 bases between the germline ends. Written as DNA, the CDR3 is TGTGCCAGCAGTTTCAGCGGGGCAAGGAACACTGAAGCTTTCTTT. Protein sequence: CASSFSGARNTEAFF.

A remark on this clone: This CDR3 is also generated by other DNA sequences in the sample. The V and J genes are TRBV28 and TRBJ1-5, with D unclear. V lost 3 bases to trimming and J lost 6 bases, with 6 bases between them. The CDR3 runs to 12 residues. Germline V CDR1 and CDR2: MDHEN, SYDVKM. The CDR3 loop reads CASSLGGQPQHF. For the CDR3, the DNA is TGTGCCAGCAGTTTGGGAGGTCAGCCCCAGCATTTT.